This is a list of T cell receptor beta chains from one sample in a study of Ad26.COV2.S vaccination and SARS-CoV-2 variants. TCRdb's copy holds only in-frame clones and misses some; the assay was immunoSEQ multiplex PCR. The sample has 410,000 or so clones; 90% are singletons. The sequences come from peripheral blood, collected in a trial of Ad26.COV2.S vaccine versus placebo. These receptors all stem from a person aged 18-65 years who received the Ad26.COV2.S COVID-19 vaccine or a placebo. The CDR3 runs from the conserved cysteine through the conserved F or W. D genes are given only for firm matches.

D: TRBD2; V: TRBV10-3; CDR3: CAISEGGSYNEQFF
D: NA; V: TRBV29-1; CDR3: CSVVGWEGTEAFF
D: NA; V: TRBV27; CDR3: CASSLVVGETQYF
D: TRBD2; V: TRBV14; CDR3: CASSPLTSGLYNEQFF
D: TRBD2; V: TRBV2; CDR3: CASSWEAGGVYEQYF
D: NA; V: TRBV4-3; CDR3: CASSQELGTGGDTEAFF
D: TRBD1; V: TRBV24-1; CDR3: CATSGGQGYEQYF
D: TRBD2; V: TRBV7-2; CDR3: CASSSPGLAGFWDNEQFF
D: NA; V: TRBV5-1; CDR3: CASSLGTTDLEQYF
D: NA; V: TRBV19; CDR3: CASSIGRNYGYTF
D: NA; V: TRBV29-1; CDR3: CSAKVLTDTQYF
D: TRBD2; V: TRBV6-2/TRBV6-3; CDR3: CASSYGEGTSVNEQFF
D: NA; V: TRBV9; CDR3: CASSAPGSGISGNTIYF
D: TRBD2; V: TRBV6-2/TRBV6-3; CDR3: CASSSTGLAGRSYEQYF
D: TRBD1; V: TRBV6-5; CDR3: CASSPGQVVSYEQYF
D: TRBD2; V: TRBV5-4; CDR3: CASSLWSGSGTDTQYF
D: TRBD2; V: TRBV6-5; CDR3: CASSLLGLASYEQYF
D: TRBD2; V: TRBV2; CDR3: CASSPLTSSQQETQYF
D: NA; V: TRBV7-8; CDR3: CASSPRGGRETQYF
D: TRBD1; V: TRBV24-1; CDR3: CATSEPIGQGGEKLFF
D: NA; V: TRBV13; CDR3: CASSLRTEAFF
D: NA; V: TRBV5-1; CDR3: CASSTLEGTDEQFF
D: NA; V: TRBV7-9; CDR3: CASSLGTPYEQYF
D: NA; V: TRBV19; CDR3: CASSQRGGKNIQYF
D: TRBD1; V: TRBV25-1; CDR3: CASSEWSQGGDGYTF
D: TRBD1; V: TRBV29-1; CDR3: CSVEDQGGRDYGYTF
D: TRBD1; V: TRBV6-5; CDR3: CASSEDRNSPLHF
D: NA; V: TRBV27; CDR3: CASSLRFWETQYF
D: NA; V: TRBV21-1; CDR3: CASSKGRDRGLSNEQFF
D: TRBD1; V: TRBV25-1; CDR3: CASSEPRDRDTDTQYF
D: TRBD1; V: TRBV5-3; CDR3: CARSGHRGPSGNTIYF
D: NA; V: TRBV5-5; CDR3: CASLRVNTYEQYF
D: NA; V: TRBV4-1; CDR3: CASSLFVSETQYF
D: NA; V: TRBV7-3; CDR3: CASSPPGGDTQYF
D: TRBD2; V: TRBV6-2/TRBV6-3; CDR3: CASSQGLAEILNTQYF
D: NA; V: TRBV10-3; CDR3: CAISVGPDSNQPQHF
D: NA; V: TRBV3-1/TRBV3-2; CDR3: CASGSPPQETQYF
D: NA; V: TRBV6-5; CDR3: CASSYLSSRTDTQYF
D: NA; V: TRBV27; CDR3: CASSLGRINEQFF
D: TRBD2; V: TRBV6-2/TRBV6-3; CDR3: CASSLGTSGTIRNEQFF
D: NA; V: TRBV10-3; CDR3: CAISEGFNQPQHF
D: NA; V: TRBV5-1; CDR3: CASSLEAGRGNTIYF
D: NA; V: TRBV3-1/TRBV3-2; CDR3: CASSQGNSYEQYF
D: TRBD1; V: TRBV25-1; CDR3: CASSGQGPYGYTF
D: NA; V: TRBV6-2/TRBV6-3; CDR3: CASSYSKSLNQPQHF
D: NA; V: TRBV7-2; CDR3: CASSSDREGTYEQYF
D: NA; V: TRBV4-3; CDR3: CASSLYYRLNEQFF
D: TRBD1; V: TRBV9; CDR3: CASSVQQGQEQYF
D: NA; V: TRBV30; CDR3: CAWSAGSVQEQFF